This TCR beta chain was retrieved from a study of shared clonotypes between healthy human individuals. Study overall: Donors had three CD4 naive, three CD4 memory, two CD8 naive and one CD8 memory plate apiece. Study outcomes and limitations: The rarefaction results pointed to incomplete sorted-subset sequencing despite large depth.

The data were produced by immunoSEQ multiplex PCR, yet TCRdb's version contains in-frame clones alone and is incomplete. The top ten hold about 1.7% of the sample, which has around 1.9 million clones, about 93% seen once. Trimming cost V 8 bases and J 0 bases, with 8 bases left between them. The CDR3 spans 12 residues. Germline values: CDR1 SQVTM, CDR2 ANQGSEA. Concerning this clone itself: The antigen remains unidentified.

Terminally differentiated effector memory CD45RA+ cells were excluded from the naive CD8 cells, which were CD45RO-negative and positively selected for CCR7. The specimen sequenced was naive CD8+ T cells from PBMCs. This chain uses TRBV29-1 with TRBJ2-1; D unresolved. The sequence derives from a man between 18 and 29 years old in good health. Some clones in this sample may be carry-over from other donors' samples. CDR3 protein: CSCRNSYNEQFF. CDR3 nucleotides: TGCAGCTGTAGGAACTCCTACAATGAGCAGTTCTTC.